This T cell receptor beta chain was sequenced during a study of T cell changes during pregnancy in multiple sclerosis. This clone was seen a single time. Produced via immunoSEQ multiplex PCR; TCRdb's table is partial and in-frame only. The repertoire consists of about 48,000 clones, with 88% occurring once and the leading ten covering 0.95% to 1.5%. Germline V gene sequence: CDR1 GTSNPN, CDR2 SVGIG (reference sequence). Trimming left V 6 bases short and J 0 bases short, with 15 bases between. This CDR3 is 14 amino acids long. This sample comprised CD4+ T cells from peripheral blood mononuclear cells, obtained in the second trimester of pregnancy. The sequence derives from a female donor with multiple sclerosis, enrolled in a pregnancy study. The rearrangement uses TRBV30 and TRBJ2-7; weak D call: TRBD1 (5 bases). The CDR3 DNA reads TGTGCCTGCCAAGGGGCATTTCCCTCCTACGAGCAGTACTTC. This sequence encodes CACQGAFPSYEQYF. Full variable domain (outside the CDR3, taken from reference TRBV30 and TRBJ2-7): SQTIHQWPATLVQPVGSPLSLECTVEGTSNPNLYWYRQAAGRGLQLLFYSVGIGQISSEVPQNLSASRPQDRQFILSSKKLLLSDSGFYLCACQGAFPSYEQYFGPGTRLTVT.